This T cell receptor (beta chain) appears in the sequencing data of a study of technical replicates of blood from several donors. CDR3 length: 14 amino acids. V lost 4 bases to trimming and J lost 4 bases, with 11 bases between them. The germline V gene encodes CDR1 MNHEY and CDR2 SMNVEV (reference sequence). TCRdb's table, derived via immunoSEQ multiplex PCR, lists solely in-frame clones and lacks some. The sample contains about 79,000 clones, approximately 94% of which appear only once. This receptor was taken from a human donor in good health. The specimen was T cells isolated from PBMCs. The V and J genes are TRBV27 and TRBJ1-5, with no clear D. In nucleotides, the CDR3 is TGTGCCAGCAGTTCGTTGAGGTGGAATCAGCCCCAGCATTTT. This sequence encodes CASSSLRWNQPQHF.